Presented here are 11 T cell receptor beta chains from one specimen sequenced in a study of vaccination and CD4 T cells after COVID-19. Treatment given: approximately 9-day PBMC culture with coronavirus spike peptide pools or control peptides (ViraFEST assay). With the Oncomine TCR Beta short-read assay, DNA from cultured CD4+ T cells was sequenced. Using its own MiXCR run on the PCR reads, TCRdb lists one record per CDR3 protein. This sample yields more than 13,000 distinct CDR3 sequences, of which approximately 57% are seen a single time; approximately 8% belongs to the top ten. The antigens these receptors bind are not known. Sequences were obtained from CD4+ T cells from blood, cultured in vitro. Source of these receptors: a human donor who had recovered from COVID-19.

V is TRBV27 and J is TRBJ1-6, with TRBD1 as a possible D gene (6 bases). V was cut by 8 bases and J by 9 bases, with 14 bases left in between. The CDR3 loop spans 13 amino acids. Germline CDR1 MNHEY, CDR2 SMNVEV (reference sequence). The CDR3, as DNA: TGTGCCAGCGGGACACAGGGAGTTTCACCCCTCCACTTT. Translation: CASGTQGVSPLHF.

About this clonotype itself: One end of the junction does not line up with germline, which may come from a read error. The rearrangement links TRBV12-3 or TRBV12-4 to TRBJ2-3; D might be TRBD1 or TRBD2, each matching 5 bases. The CDR3 sequence is 16 residues long. CDR3 loop: CTSTPRGGFSTDTQYF. The CDR3, as DNA: TGTACCAGCACTCCGCGTGGGGGTTTTAGCACAGATACGCAGTATTTT.

The V gene is TRBV20-1, the J gene TRBJ1-5; D is ambiguous. Germline V gene sequence: CDR1 DFQATT, CDR2 SNEGSKA (reference sequence). V lost 3 bases and J 3 bases, leaving 9 bases between the germline ends. The CDR3 has 13 residues. The CDR3 protein is CSASPGYNQPQHF. In nucleotides, the CDR3 is TGCAGTGCTAGTCCCGGCTACAATCAGCCCCAGCATTTT.

The rearrangement joins TRBV27 to TRBJ1-1, with a tentative D call TRBD1 (6 bases). The CDR3 covers 16 residues. Germline values: CDR1 MNHEY, CDR2 SMNVEV (reference sequence). Trimming removed 6 bases at V and 1 base at J, with 18 bases between. CDR3 coding DNA: TGTGCCAGCAGACCTGGGACACTAGGACCGAACACTGAAGCTTTCTTT. Translating gives CASRPGTLGPNTEAFF.

This chain uses TRBV7-6 with TRBJ2-7; a possible D gene is TRBD2 (6 bases). CDR1 SGHVS and CDR2 FNYEAQ come from the germline V gene. With 4 bases removed from V and 5 bases from J, the gap between germline ends came to 15 bases. The CDR3 covers 14 residues. The CDR3 reads CASSSGLRGHEQYF. In DNA, the CDR3 is TGTGCCAGCAGCTCCGGACTACGTGGCCACGAGCAGTACTTC. The whole variable domain, filled in from reference TRBV7-6 and TRBJ2-7, reads GAGVSQSPRYKVTKRGQDVALRCDPISGHVSLYWYRQALGQGPEFLTYFNYEAQQDKSGLPNDRFSAERPEGSISTLTIQRTEQRDSAMYRCASSSGLRGHEQYFGPGTRLTVT.

V and J are TRBV28 and TRBJ1-1; 7 positions match TRBD1. J gave up 5 bases and V 5 bases, and 11 bases lay outside the gene matches. The CDR3 has 15 residues. CDR1 and CDR2 from the germline V gene are MDHEN and SYDVKM. CDR3 DNA sequence: TGTGCCAGCAGTCCGAGGGGGCGGGGGAGGACTGAAGCTTTCTTT. This encodes CASSPRGRGRTEAFF.

This clonotype appeared once. This chain connects TRBV6-2 or TRBV6-3 to TRBJ2-7; tentatively, D is TRBD2 (6 bases). This CDR3 contains 14 residues. Trimming left V 2 bases short and J 7 bases short, with 15 bases between. Germline V gene lookup returns CDR1 MNHEY and CDR2 SVGEGT. The CDR3 DNA is TGTGCCAGCAGTTACGGGACTCTCCTTTTGGAGCAGTACTTC. As protein: CASSYGTLLLEQYF.

The chain recombines TRBV6-1 with TRBJ1-5; 10 bases line up with TRBD1. The CDR3 consists of 13 residues. Germline CDR1 reads MNHNS; CDR2 reads SASEGT. The V and J ends lost 6 bases and 11 bases, in that order; junction bases with no gene match: 7. CDR3 DNA sequence: TGTGCCAGCAGGGGACAGGGGCCCGGAGCCCAGCATTTT. Protein product: CASRGQGPGAQHF.

The V gene is TRBV20-1, the J gene TRBJ2-7; D is undetermined. CDR1 DFQATT and CDR2 SNEGSKA come from the germline V gene (reference sequence). This CDR3 has 15 residues. With 0 bases removed from V and 4 bases from J, the gap between germline ends came to 16 bases. The CDR3 nucleotides are TGCAGTGCTAGAGAGGGCGGAGTGGGTCCTTACGAGCAGTACTTC. This translates into CSAREGGVGPYEQYF.

This chain connects TRBV27 to TRBJ1-5, with 7 bases lining up with TRBD1. CDR1 and CDR2 (germline): MNHEY, SMNVEV (reference sequence). V shed 6 bases, J shed 4 bases, and the junction held 12 bases outside the gene matches. The CDR3 is 16 amino acids. For the CDR3, the DNA is TGTGCCAGCAGCCCCAGCGGACAGGTCGAAAATCAGCCCCAGCATTTT. Protein product: CASSPSGQVENQPQHF.

This clonotype was counted only a few times. The gene calls are TRBV4-2 and TRBJ1-1; D possibly corresponds to TRBD1 (6 bases). Germline V CDR1 and CDR2: LGHNA, YNFKEQ. Trimming took 0 bases from V and 3 from J, leaving 17 bases between them. This CDR3 comprises 17 residues. The CDR3 loop reads CASSQDYLGAGDTEAFF. In nucleotides, the CDR3 is TGTGCCAGCAGCCAAGATTATCTGGGGGCCGGCGACACTGAAGCTTTCTTT.